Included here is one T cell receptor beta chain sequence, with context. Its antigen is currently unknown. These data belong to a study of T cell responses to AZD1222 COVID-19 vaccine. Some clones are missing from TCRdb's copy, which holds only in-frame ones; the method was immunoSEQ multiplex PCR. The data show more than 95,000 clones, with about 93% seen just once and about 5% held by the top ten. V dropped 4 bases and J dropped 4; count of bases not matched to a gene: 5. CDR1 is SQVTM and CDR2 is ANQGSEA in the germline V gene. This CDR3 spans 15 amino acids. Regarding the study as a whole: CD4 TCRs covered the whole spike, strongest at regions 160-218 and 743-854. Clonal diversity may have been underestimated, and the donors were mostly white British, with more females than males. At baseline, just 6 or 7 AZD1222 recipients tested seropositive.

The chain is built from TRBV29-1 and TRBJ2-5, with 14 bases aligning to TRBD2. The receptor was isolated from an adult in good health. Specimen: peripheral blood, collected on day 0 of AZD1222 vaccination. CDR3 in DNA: TGCAGCGTTGGGGGACTAGCGGGAGTCCCAGAGACCCAGTACTTC. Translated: CSVGGLAGVPETQYF.